The 24 T cell receptor beta chains below all came from one sample that was sequenced in a study of T-cell memory formation after mild COVID-19. In TCRdb, the 5' RACE reads were re-called with MiXCR into one record per CDR3 protein. The sample holds some 210,000 distinct CDR3 sequences, around 17% seen once. The sequenced sample was PBMCs or a T cell subset sorted from them (not recorded which). The source of these receptors is an adult woman who had mild COVID-19 (a few samples of this study predate the infection). Cell type and time point are not known.

V gene TRBV6-2 or TRBV6-3 combines with J gene TRBJ2-2; TRBD1 aligns across 8 bases. Germline values: CDR1 MNHEY, CDR2 SVGEGT. CDR3 size: 13 residues. The junction had 2 bases not matched to a gene; V was cut back by 8 bases and J by 3 bases. CDR3 in amino acids: CASRQGYTGELFF. The CDR3 coding sequence is TGTGCCAGCCGACAGGGGTACACCGGGGAGCTGTTTTTT.

The chain employs TRBV7-9 and TRBJ1-1, with D uncertain. Between the trimmed V and J ends, which lost 1 base and 10 bases, there was a span of 10 bases. The CDR3 sequence is 12 residues long. Germline lookup yields CDR1 SEHNR and CDR2 FQNEAQ (reference sequence). The CDR3 nucleotides read TGTGCCAGCAGCTTAGAGGCAGGACGAGCTTTCTTT. Translation gives CASSLEAGRAFF. The full variable domain, completed using reference TRBV7-9 and TRBJ1-1, is DTGVSQNPRHKITKRGQNVTFRCDPISEHNRLYWYRQTLGQGPEFLTYFQNEAQLEKSRLLSDRFSAERPKGSFSTLEIQRTEQGDSAMYLCASSLEAGRAFFGQGTRLTVV.

This clonotype was seen a handful of times. The chain couples TRBV27 to TRBJ1-6; D unclear. From germline, CDR1 is MNHEY and CDR2 SMNVEV (reference sequence). The CDR3 is made up of 14 amino acids. Between the trimmed V and J ends, which lost 2 bases and 4 bases, there was a span of 6 bases. CDR3 in amino acids: CASSLSAYNSPLHF. The DNA for the CDR3 is TGTGCCAGCAGTTTAAGCGCTTATAATTCACCCCTCCACTTT.

V is TRBV2 and J is TRBJ1-2; maybe TRBD1 (5 bases). Deletions cut 6 bases from V and 3 bases from J, with 11 bases between. Germline-derived CDR1 and CDR2 are SNHLY and FYNNEI. The CDR3 spans 13 residues. The CDR3 DNA follows: TGTGCCAGCAGCCCAGGGATTTACTATGGCTACACCTTC. Translation: CASSPGIYYGYTF.

The chain carries TRBV18 and TRBJ2-1; D unresolved. Looked up from germline, CDR1 is KGHSH and CDR2 is LQKENI. This CDR3 is 11 amino acids long. V was shortened by 3 bases and J by 8 bases, with 5 bases between the two germline ends. CDR3 sequence (DNA): TGTGCCAGCTCACCTCTGGATGAGCAGTTCTTC. Amino acid sequence: CASSPLDEQFF.

The chain uses TRBV9 and TRBJ1-2; 7 bases are shared with TRBD1. The ends lost 3 bases at V and 6 bases at J; junction bases unmatched: 8. Germline V gene data show CDR1 as SGDLS and CDR2 as YYNGEE. This CDR3 region has 14 residues. CDR3 in amino acids: CASSGGTGENGYTF. The CDR3 DNA follows: TGTGCCAGCAGCGGGGGAACAGGGGAAAATGGCTACACCTTC.

This clonotype was seen at least ten times. The chain combines TRBV12-3 or TRBV12-4 with TRBJ2-1; TRBD2 agrees at 10 bases. This CDR3 region has 15 residues. V lost 5 bases, J lost 5 bases, and 6 bases stayed unmatched. The CDR3 coding sequence is TGTGCCAGCAGTAGAAAGCGGGAGGGTCACAATGAGCAGTTCTTC. Amino acid sequence: CASSRKREGHNEQFF.

This clonotype was counted only a few times. This chain's CDR3 is CASSQPGDRVNIQYF. CDR3 DNA sequence: TGCGCCAGCAGCCAACCGGGGGACAGGGTAAACATTCAGTACTTC. J is TRBJ2-4 and V is TRBV5-1; 9 nucleotides match TRBD1. The CDR3 covers 15 residues. The germline V gene encodes CDR1 SGHRS and CDR2 YFSETQ. V trimming: 4 bases; J trimming: 6 bases; junction bases outside the gene matches: 8.

The sample holds a few counts of this clonotype. The chain joins TRBV11-1 to TRBJ2-7; the D gene is possibly TRBD2 (6 bases). The V gene's germline CDR1 is SGHAT and CDR2 FQDESV (reference sequence). Trimming pared 2 bases from V and 3 bases from J, leaving 14 bases between. The CDR3 sequence is 15 residues long. The CDR3 nucleotides read TGTGCCAGCAGCTTATCCACTAGCTCCCTCTACGAGCAGTACTTC. As protein: CASSLSTSSLYEQYF.

Only a few counts were recorded for this clonotype. The CDR3 sequence is CASQALQGQQETQYF. The CDR3 DNA is TGCGCCAGTCAAGCCTTACAGGGCCAACAAGAGACCCAGTACTTC. This chain joins TRBV5-1 and TRBJ2-5; perhaps TRBD1 as D (6 bases). The germline gives CDR1 SGHRS, CDR2 YFSETQ. V lost 8 bases, J lost 2 bases, and 19 bases lay in between. CDR3 length equals 15 residues.

The chain carries TRBV7-3 and TRBJ2-3, with 7 nucleotides matching TRBD2. Germline V CDR1 and CDR2: SGHTA, FQGTGA. J lost 4 bases, V lost 5 bases, and 9 bases had no gene match. This CDR3 contains 15 residues. This CDR3 is CASSRAGRDPDTQYF. The DNA for the CDR3 is TGTGCCAGCAGCCGAGCGGGAAGGGATCCAGATACGCAGTATTTT.

This clonotype was counted a few times. The rearrangement uses TRBV5-5 and TRBJ1-2; no firm D call. Trimming left V 4 bases short and J 2 bases short, with 15 bases between. CDR3 length: 15 amino acids. The germline V gene has CDR1 SGHKS and CDR2 YYEKEE (reference sequence). CDR3 residues: CASSPVPSSNYGYTF. The CDR3, as DNA: TGTGCCAGCAGCCCCGTCCCGAGTTCCAACTATGGCTACACCTTC.

The table lists this clonotype with many counts. The rearrangement uses TRBV20-1 and TRBJ1-1, with 7 bases lining up with TRBD1. This CDR3 spans 12 amino acids. CDR1 and CDR2 (germline): DFQATT, SNEGSKA (reference sequence). The V segment lost 3 bases and the J segment 4 bases; nucleotides outside the gene matches: 2. Written as DNA, the CDR3 is TGCAGTGCTAGGACAGGGCCCACTGAAGCTTTCTTT. Its translation is CSARTGPTEAFF.

This clonotype turned up a few times. The chain recombines TRBV5-1 with TRBJ2-7; 9 bases line up with TRBD2. The trim removed 0 bases at V and 3 bases at J, leaving 4 bases unmatched. Germline CDR1 SGHRS, CDR2 YFSETQ. The CDR3 is made up of 15 amino acids. The CDR3 region has the DNA TGCGCCAGCAGCTTGGAGGGTAGCGGGAGCTACGAGCAGTACTTC. Protein sequence: CASSLEGSGSYEQYF.

This clonotype was counted a few times. The V call is TRBV20-1, the J call TRBJ1-5; D is uncertain. The CDR3 has 12 residues. Germline V gene sequence: CDR1 DFQATT, CDR2 SNEGSKA (reference sequence). V was trimmed by 3 bases and J by 7 bases, leaving 10 bases between them. The CDR3 reads CSARRDWQPQHF. The CDR3 DNA follows: TGCAGTGCTAGGAGGGATTGGCAGCCCCAGCATTTT.

In this sample, this clonotype turned up a few times. The genes are TRBV2 and TRBJ1-6, with a tentative D call TRBD1 (5 bases). The V end was cut by 5 bases, the J end by 6 bases, with 14 bases between. The germline V gene has CDR1 SNHLY and CDR2 FYNNEI. The CDR3 has 15 amino acids. In DNA, the CDR3 is TGTGCCAGCAGTCTCTATGGGGGAACTAATTCACCCCTCCACTTT. This sequence encodes CASSLYGGTNSPLHF.

The rearrangement joins TRBV29-1 to TRBJ2-1, with a tentative D call TRBD2 (6 bases). Deletions cut 8 bases from V and 2 bases from J, with 19 bases between. Looked up from germline, CDR1 is SQVTM and CDR2 is ANQGSEA. The CDR3 has 15 residues. The CDR3 reads CSLCLREVAYNEQFF. The CDR3 coding sequence is TGCAGCCTTTGCTTGAGGGAGGTGGCCTACAATGAGCAGTTCTTC.

This clonotype was recorded at least ten times. This sequence joins TRBV5-1 and TRBJ2-3; D is uncertain. V was pared by 0 bases and J by 6 bases, with 5 bases between. The CDR3 is 12 amino acids. Per germline, CDR1 SGHRS and CDR2 YFSETQ. As DNA, the CDR3 is TGCGCCAGCAGCTTGGCCCCTGATACGCAGTATTTT. Translating gives CASSLAPDTQYF.

This clonotype has ten or more counts. This sequence joins TRBV27 and TRBJ2-3, with D perhaps matching TRBD2 (6 bases). CDR1 and CDR2 (germline): MNHEY, SMNVEV (reference sequence). Trimming removed 1 base at V and 2 bases at J, with 16 bases between. The CDR3 is 17 amino acids. The CDR3 sequence: CASSLWRGAWNTDTQYF. In DNA, the CDR3 is TGTGCCAGCAGTTTATGGAGGGGCGCGTGGAACACAGATACGCAGTATTTT.

The chain joins TRBV12-3 or TRBV12-4 to TRBJ2-1; TRBD2 matches at 8 bases. V shed 9 bases and J 3 bases; nucleotides not matched to a gene: 4. The CDR3 runs to 13 residues. In DNA form, the CDR3 reads TGTGCCAGTAGGACTAGCCGCTACAATGAGCAGTTCTTC. This translates into CASRTSRYNEQFF.

The V call is TRBV11-3, the J call TRBJ2-2, with TRBD2 matching 8 bases. The CDR3 is 15 residues long. Trimming at V came to 7 bases and at J to 0 bases, leaving 4 bases not matched to a gene. The germline V gene has CDR1 SGHNT and CDR2 YENEEA. The CDR3 here is CASNIAGTNTGELFF. The CDR3 DNA sequence: TGTGCCAGCAACATAGCGGGGACGAACACCGGGGAGCTGTTTTTT.

This clonotype has a handful of counts. The CDR3, as DNA: TGTGCCAGCAGCTTACAGGTGGGTCCTGATGGGACCCAGTACTTC. Amino acids: CASSLQVGPDGTQYF. J is TRBJ2-5 and V is TRBV7-6; D gene uncertain. CDR1 is SGHVS, CDR2 FNYEAQ, per germline. V was shortened by 2 bases and J by 7 bases, with 17 bases between the two germline ends. This CDR3 is 15 amino acids long.

This clonotype was counted between two and nine times. V is TRBV6-5 and J is TRBJ1-2; possible D gene TRBD1, 6 bases. Germline CDR1 and CDR2: MNHEY and SVGAGI. The CDR3 is 15 residues long. V gave up 4 bases and J gave up 2 bases, with 14 bases separating them. In DNA, the CDR3 is TGTGCCAGCAGTTCGCAAGGGCAGGGGAACTATGGCTACACCTTC. It specifies CASSSQGQGNYGYTF.

The genes are TRBV9 and TRBJ1-2; D possibly corresponds to TRBD1 (5 bases). V was pared by 7 bases and J by 6 bases, with 22 bases between. Germline assignment: CDR1 SGDLS and CDR2 YYNGEE. CDR3 length equals 15 residues. CDR3 nucleotides: TGTGCCAGCGCCCAGGGTGGGGCCACAACTAATGGCTACACCTTC. This translates into CASAQGGATTNGYTF.